Listed here is a single TCR beta chain. Antigen unknown. Germline and junction disagree at one end, which may indicate a read error. The data derive from a study of blood T cells in healthy people across ages. Overall study findings and caveats: Greater diversity and more naive CD4+ cells were seen in long-lived donors than in aged donors.

CDR1 LGHNT and CDR2 FRNRAP come from the germline V gene. The CDR3 sequence is 13 residues long. A second PCR, run for roughly 7 to 11 cycles, used a sample-barcoded 5' primer plus a J-beta primer mix. Every cDNA was tagged by a template-switch adaptor with 12 random nucleotides. Using its own MiXCR run on the 5' RACE reads, TCRdb lists one record per CDR3 protein. Among roughly 900,000 distinct CDR3 sequences, 48% were seen once, and the ten largest hold 13%. The specimen was blood. J is TRBJ2-3 and V is TRBV12-5, with D unresolved. The TCR sequence derives from a young man in good health. The CDR3 nucleotides read TGTGCTGGTGGTCTCAAACTGGCAGATACGCAGTATTTT. It translates to CAGGLKLADTQYF. The whole variable domain, filled in from reference TRBV12-5 and TRBJ2-3, reads DARVTQTPRHKVTEMGQEVTMRCQPILGHNTVFWYRQTMMQGLELLAYFRNRAPLDDSGMPKDRFSAEMPDATLATLKIQPSEPRDSAVYFCAGGLKLADTQYFGPGTRLTVL.